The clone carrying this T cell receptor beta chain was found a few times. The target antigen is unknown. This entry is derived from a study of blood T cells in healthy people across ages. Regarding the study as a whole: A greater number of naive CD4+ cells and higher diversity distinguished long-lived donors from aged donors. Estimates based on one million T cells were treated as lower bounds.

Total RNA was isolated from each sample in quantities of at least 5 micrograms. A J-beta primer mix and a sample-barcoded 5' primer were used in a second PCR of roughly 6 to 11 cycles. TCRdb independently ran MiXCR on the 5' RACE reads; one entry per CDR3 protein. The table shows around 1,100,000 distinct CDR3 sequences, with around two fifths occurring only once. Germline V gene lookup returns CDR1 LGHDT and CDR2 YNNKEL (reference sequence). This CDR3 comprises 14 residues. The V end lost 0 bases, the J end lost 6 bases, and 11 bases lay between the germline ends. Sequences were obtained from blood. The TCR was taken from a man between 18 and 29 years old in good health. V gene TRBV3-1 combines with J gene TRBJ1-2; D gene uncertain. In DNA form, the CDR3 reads TGTGCCAGCAGCCAAGATTTAGAAGGAAATGGCTACACCTTC. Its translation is CASSQDLEGNGYTF.